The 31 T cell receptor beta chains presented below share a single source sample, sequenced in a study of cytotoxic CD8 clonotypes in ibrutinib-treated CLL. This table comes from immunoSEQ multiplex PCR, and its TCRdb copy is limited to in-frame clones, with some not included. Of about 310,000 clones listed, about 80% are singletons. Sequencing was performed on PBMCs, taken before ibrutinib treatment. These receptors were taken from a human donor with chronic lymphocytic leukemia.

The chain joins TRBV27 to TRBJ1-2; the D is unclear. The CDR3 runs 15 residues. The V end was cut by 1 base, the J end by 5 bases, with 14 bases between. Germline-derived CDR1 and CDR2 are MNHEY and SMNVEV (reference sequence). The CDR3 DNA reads TGTGCCAGCAGTTTATATGCCGGAACCCTTTATGGCTACACCTTC. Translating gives CASSLYAGTLYGYTF.

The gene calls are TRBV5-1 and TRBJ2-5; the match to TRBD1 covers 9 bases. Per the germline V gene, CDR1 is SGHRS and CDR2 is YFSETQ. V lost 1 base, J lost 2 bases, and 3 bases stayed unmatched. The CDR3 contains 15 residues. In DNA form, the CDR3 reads TGCGCCAGCAGCTTGTATGGGACAGGGCAAGAGACCCAGTACTTC. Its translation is CASSLYGTGQETQYF.

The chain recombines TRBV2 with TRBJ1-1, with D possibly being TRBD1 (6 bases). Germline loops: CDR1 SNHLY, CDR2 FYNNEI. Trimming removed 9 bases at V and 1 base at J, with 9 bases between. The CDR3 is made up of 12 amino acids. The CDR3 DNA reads TGTGCCAGGACGACAGGGAACACTGAAGCTTTCTTT. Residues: CARTTGNTEAFF.

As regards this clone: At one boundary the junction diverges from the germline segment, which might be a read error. CDR3 loop: CAISGGVGEQFF. CDR3 in DNA: TGTGCCATCAGTGGTGGGGTGGGAGAGCAGTTCTTC. The J gene is TRBJ2-1, the V gene TRBV27; D gene unclear. Germline V gene lookup returns CDR1 MNHEY and CDR2 SMNVEV (reference sequence). The CDR3 consists of 12 residues.

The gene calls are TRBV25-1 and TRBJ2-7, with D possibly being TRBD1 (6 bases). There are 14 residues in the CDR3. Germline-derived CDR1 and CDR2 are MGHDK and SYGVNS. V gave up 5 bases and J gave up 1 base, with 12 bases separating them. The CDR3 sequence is CASSPYGTSYEQYF. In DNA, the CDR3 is TGTGCCAGCAGTCCGTACGGGACATCCTACGAGCAGTACTTC.

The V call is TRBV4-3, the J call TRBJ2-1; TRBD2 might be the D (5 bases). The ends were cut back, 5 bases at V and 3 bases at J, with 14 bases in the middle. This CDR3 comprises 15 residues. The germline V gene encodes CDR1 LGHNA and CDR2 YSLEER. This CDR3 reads CASSSDYVGYNEQFF. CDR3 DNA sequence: TGCGCCAGCAGCTCCGACTATGTTGGCTACAATGAGCAGTTCTTC.

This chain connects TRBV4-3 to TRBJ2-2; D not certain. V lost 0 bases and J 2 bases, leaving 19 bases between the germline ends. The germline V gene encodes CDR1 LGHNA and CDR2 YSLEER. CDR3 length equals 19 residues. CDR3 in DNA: TGCGCCAGCAGCCAAGACCCCGCCCGCGGAAAGTTTAACACCGGGGAGCTGTTTTTT. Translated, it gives CASSQDPARGKFNTGELFF.

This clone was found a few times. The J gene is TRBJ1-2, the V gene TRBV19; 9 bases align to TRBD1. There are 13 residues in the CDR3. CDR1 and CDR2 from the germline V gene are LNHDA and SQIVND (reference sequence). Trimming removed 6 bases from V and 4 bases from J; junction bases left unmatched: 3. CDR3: CASSPGQGYGYTF. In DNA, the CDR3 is TGTGCCAGTAGCCCGGGACAGGGCTATGGCTACACCTTC.

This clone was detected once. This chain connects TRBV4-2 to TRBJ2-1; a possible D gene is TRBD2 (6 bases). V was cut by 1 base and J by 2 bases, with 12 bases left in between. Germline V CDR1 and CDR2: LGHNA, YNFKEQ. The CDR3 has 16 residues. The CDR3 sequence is CASSQGSGLTYNEQFF. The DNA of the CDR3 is TGTGCCAGCAGCCAAGGTTCTGGACTAACCTACAATGAGCAGTTCTTC.

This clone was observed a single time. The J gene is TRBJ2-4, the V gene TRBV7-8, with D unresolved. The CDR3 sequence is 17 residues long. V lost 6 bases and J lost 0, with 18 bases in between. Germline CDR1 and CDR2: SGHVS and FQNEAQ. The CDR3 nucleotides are TGTGCCAGCAGTCCGGCGGTTAGTGGGTTAGCCAAAAACATTCAGTACTTC. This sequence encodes CASSPAVSGLAKNIQYF.

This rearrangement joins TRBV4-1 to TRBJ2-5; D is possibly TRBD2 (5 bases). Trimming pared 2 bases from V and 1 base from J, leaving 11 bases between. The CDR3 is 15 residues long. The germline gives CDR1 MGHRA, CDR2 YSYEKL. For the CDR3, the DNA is TGCGCCAGCAGCCAAAGACGGAGGCGCCAAGAGACCCAGTACTTC. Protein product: CASSQRRRRQETQYF.

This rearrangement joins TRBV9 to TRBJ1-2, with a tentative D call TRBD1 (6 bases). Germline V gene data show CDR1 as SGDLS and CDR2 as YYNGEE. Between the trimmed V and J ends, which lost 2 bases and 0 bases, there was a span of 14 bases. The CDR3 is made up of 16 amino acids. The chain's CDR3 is CASSVVQGQANYGYTF. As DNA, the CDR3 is TGTGCCAGCAGCGTGGTCCAGGGGCAAGCTAACTATGGCTACACCTTC.

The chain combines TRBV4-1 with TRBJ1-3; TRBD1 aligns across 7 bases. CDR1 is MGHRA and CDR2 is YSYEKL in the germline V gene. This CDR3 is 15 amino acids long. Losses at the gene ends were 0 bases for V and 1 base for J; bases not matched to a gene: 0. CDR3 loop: CASSQETGSGNTIYF. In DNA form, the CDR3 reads TGCGCCAGCAGCCAAGAGACAGGGTCTGGAAACACCATATATTTT.

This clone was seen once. CDR3 loop: CASSYVQETQYF. In nucleotides, the CDR3 is TGTGCCAGCAGCTATGTCCAAGAGACCCAGTACTTC. The chain joins TRBV5-4 to TRBJ2-5; D is undetermined. The germline V gene encodes CDR1 SGHNT and CDR2 YYREEE (reference sequence). CDR3 length equals 12 residues. V was clipped by 3 bases and J by 1 base, with 4 bases between them.

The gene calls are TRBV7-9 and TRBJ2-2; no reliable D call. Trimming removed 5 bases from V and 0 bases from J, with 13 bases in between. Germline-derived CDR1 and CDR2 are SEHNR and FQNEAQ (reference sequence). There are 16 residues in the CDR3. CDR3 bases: TGTGCCAGCAGCCTCGGTGGAGCCGCGAACACCGGGGAGCTGTTTTTT. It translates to CASSLGGAANTGELFF.

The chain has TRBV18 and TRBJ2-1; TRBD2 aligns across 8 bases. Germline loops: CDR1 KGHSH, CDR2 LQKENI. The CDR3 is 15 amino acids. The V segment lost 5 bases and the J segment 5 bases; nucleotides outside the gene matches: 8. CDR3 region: CASSTGGEANNEQFF. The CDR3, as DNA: TGTGCCAGCTCAACGGGGGGGGAGGCTAACAATGAGCAGTTCTTC.

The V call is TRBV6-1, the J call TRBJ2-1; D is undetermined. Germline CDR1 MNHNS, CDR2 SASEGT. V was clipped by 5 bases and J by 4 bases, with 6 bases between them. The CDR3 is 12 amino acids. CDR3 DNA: TGTGCCAGCAGTCGACGGTACAATGAGCAGTTCTTC. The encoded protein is CASSRRYNEQFF.

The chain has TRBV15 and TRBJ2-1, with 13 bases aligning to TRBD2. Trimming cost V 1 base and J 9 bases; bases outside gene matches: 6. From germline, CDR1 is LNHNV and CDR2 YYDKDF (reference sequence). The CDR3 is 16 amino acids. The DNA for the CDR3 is TGTGCCACCAGCAGAGGGACTAGCGGGAGATTTGGTGAGCAGTTCTTC. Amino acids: CATSRGTSGRFGEQFF.

The CDR3 sequence: CASSENSHSDTQYF. CDR3 DNA: TGCGCCAGCAGTGAGAATTCCCACTCAGATACGCAGTATTTT. V usage is TRBV10-2 and J usage is TRBJ2-3; D call uncertain. The CDR3 consists of 14 residues. The germline gives CDR1 WSHSY, CDR2 SAAADI. V was trimmed by 2 bases and J by 4 bases, leaving 10 bases between them.

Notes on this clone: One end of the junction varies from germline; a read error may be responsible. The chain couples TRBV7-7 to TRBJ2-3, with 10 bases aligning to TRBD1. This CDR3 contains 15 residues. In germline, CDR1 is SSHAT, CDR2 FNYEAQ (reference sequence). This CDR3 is CASSATGGQGDTQYF. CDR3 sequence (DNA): TGTGCTAGCAGCGCGACAGGGGGCCAAGGAGATACGCAGTATTTT.

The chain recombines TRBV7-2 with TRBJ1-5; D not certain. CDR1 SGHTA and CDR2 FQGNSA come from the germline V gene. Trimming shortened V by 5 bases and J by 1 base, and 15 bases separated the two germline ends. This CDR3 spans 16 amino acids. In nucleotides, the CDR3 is TGTGCCAGCAGCCAAAGCTCCCCGGGCAGCAATCAGCCCCAGCATTTT. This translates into CASSQSSPGSNQPQHF.

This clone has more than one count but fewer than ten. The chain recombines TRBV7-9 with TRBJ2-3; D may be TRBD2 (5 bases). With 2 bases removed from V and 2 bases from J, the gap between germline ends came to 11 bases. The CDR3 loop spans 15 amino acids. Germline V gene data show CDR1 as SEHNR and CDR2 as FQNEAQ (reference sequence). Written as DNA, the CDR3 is TGTGCCAGCAGCTTAATCCGAGGGTTCACAGATACGCAGTATTTT. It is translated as CASSLIRGFTDTQYF.

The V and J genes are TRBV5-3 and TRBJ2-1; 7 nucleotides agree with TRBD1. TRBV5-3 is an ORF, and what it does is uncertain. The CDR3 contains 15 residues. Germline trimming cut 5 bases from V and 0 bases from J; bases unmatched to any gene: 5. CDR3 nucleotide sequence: TGTGCCAGAAGACCGGACAGGAGCTCCTACAATGAGCAGTTCTTC. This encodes CARRPDRSSYNEQFF.

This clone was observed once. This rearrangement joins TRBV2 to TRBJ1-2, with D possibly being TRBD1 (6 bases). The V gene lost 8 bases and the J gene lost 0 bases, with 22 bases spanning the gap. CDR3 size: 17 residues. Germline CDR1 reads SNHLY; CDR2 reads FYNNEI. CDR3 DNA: TGTGCCAGCCCAGGGGCTGGCTGGACCGTTGCTAACTATGGCTACACCTTC. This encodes CASPGAGWTVANYGYTF.

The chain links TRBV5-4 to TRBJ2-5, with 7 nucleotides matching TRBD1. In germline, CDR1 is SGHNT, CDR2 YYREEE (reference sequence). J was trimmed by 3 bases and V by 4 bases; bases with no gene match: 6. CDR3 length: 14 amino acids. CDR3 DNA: TGTGCCAGCAGCCGAATTGACAGGGAAGAGACCCAGTACTTC. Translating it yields CASSRIDREETQYF.

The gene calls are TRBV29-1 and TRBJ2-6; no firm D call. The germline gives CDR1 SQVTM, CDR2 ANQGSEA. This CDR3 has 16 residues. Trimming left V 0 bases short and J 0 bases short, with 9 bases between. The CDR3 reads CSVEEVLFSGANVLTF. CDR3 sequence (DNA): TGCAGCGTTGAAGAAGTCCTGTTCTCTGGGGCCAACGTCCTGACTTTC.

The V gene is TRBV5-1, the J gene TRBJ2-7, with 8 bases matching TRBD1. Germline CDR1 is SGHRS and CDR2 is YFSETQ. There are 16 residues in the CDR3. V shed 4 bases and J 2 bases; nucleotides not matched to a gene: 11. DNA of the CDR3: TGCGCCAGCAGCGTGAACCCGACAGGGGAAACCTACGAGCAGTACTTC. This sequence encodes CASSVNPTGETYEQYF.

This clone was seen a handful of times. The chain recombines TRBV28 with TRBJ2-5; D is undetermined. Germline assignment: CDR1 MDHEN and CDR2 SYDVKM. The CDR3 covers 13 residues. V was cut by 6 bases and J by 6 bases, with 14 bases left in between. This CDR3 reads CASRSPLVQTQYF. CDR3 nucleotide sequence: TGTGCCAGCAGAAGCCCCCTCGTACAGACCCAGTACTTC.

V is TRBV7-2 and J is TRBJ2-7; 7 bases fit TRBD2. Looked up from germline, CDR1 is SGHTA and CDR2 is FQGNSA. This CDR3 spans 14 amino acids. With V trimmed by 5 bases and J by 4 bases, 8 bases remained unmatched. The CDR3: CASSPQTSSYEQYF. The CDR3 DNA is TGTGCCAGCAGCCCACAGACTAGCTCTTACGAGCAGTACTTC.

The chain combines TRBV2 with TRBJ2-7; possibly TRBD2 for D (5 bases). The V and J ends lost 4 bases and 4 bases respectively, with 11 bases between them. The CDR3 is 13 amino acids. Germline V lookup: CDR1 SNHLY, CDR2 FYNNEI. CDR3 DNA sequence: TGTGCCAGCAGTGTGGTTCGAGGGTACGAGCAGTACTTC. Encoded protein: CASSVVRGYEQYF.

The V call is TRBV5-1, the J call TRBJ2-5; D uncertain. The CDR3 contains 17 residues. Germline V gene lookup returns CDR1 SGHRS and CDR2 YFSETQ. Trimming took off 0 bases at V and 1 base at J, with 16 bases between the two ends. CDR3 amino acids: CASSLGLAASTQETQYF. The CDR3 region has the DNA TGCGCCAGCAGCTTGGGTTTGGCAGCGAGCACCCAAGAGACCCAGTACTTC.